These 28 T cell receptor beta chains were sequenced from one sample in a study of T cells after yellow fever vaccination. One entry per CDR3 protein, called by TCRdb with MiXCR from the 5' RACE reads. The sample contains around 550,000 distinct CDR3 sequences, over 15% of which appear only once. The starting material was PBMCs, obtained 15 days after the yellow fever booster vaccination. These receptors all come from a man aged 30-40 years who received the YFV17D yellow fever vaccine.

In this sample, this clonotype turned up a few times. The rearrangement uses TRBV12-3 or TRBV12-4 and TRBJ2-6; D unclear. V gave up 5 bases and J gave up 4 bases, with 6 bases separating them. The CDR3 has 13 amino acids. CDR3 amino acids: CASSPLGANVLTF. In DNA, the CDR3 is TGTGCCAGCAGTCCCTTGGGGGCCAACGTCCTGACTTTC.

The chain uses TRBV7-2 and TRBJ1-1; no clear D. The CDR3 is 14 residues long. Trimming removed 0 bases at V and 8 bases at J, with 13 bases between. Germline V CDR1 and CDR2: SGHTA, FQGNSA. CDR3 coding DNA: TGTGCCAGCAGCTTAGCCCGGATAGACATCGAAGCTTTCTTT. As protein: CASSLARIDIEAFF.

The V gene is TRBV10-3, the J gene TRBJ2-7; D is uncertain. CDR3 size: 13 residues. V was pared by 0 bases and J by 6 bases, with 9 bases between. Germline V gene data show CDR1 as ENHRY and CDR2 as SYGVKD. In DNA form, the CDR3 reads TGTGCCATCAGTGAGTCCCCCTGGGGCGAGCAGTACTTC. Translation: CAISESPWGEQYF.

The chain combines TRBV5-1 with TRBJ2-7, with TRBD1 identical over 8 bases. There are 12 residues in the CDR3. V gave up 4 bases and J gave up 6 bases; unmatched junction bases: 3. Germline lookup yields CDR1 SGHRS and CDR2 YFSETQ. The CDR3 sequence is CASSQGAVEQYF. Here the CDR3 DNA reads TGCGCCAGCAGCCAGGGGGCTGTCGAGCAGTACTTC.

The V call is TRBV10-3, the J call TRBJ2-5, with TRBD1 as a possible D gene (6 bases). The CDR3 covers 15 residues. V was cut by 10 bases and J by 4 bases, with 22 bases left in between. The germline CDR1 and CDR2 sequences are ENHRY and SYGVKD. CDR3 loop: CASAGTRFGGETQYF. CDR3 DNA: TGTGCCAGCGCCGGGACACGCTTCGGAGGAGAGACCCAGTACTTC.

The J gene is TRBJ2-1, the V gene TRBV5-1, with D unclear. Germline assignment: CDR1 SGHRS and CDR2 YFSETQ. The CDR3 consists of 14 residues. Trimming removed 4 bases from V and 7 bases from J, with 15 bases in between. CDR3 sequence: CASSHGPNQNEQFF. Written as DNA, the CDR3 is TGCGCCAGCAGCCACGGCCCAAACCAGAATGAGCAGTTCTTC.

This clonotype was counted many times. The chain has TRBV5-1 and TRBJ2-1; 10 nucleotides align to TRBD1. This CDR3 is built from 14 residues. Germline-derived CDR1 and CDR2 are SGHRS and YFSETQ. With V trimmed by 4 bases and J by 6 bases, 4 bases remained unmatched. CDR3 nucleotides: TGCGCCAGCAGCCGGGACAGGGGTGGCAATGAGCAGTTCTTC. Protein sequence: CASSRDRGGNEQFF.

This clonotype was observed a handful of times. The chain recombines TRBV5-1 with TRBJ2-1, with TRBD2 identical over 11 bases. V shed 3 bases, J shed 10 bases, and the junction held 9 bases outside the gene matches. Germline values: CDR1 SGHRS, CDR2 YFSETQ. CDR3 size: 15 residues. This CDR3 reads CASSYSLAGDSEQFF. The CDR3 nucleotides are TGCGCCAGCAGCTATTCACTAGCGGGGGATTCGGAGCAGTTCTTC.

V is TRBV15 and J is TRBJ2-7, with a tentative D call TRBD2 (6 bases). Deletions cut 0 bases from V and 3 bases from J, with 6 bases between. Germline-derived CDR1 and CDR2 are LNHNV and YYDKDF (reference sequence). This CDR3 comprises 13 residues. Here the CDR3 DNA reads TGTGCCACCAGCAGAGAGGGGGGCTACGAGCAGTACTTC. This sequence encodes CATSREGGYEQYF.

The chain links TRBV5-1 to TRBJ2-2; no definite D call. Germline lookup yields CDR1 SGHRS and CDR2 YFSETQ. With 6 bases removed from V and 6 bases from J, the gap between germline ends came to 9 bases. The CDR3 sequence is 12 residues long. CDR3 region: CASNEIPGELFF. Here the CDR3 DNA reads TGCGCCAGCAATGAGATTCCCGGGGAGCTGTTTTTT.

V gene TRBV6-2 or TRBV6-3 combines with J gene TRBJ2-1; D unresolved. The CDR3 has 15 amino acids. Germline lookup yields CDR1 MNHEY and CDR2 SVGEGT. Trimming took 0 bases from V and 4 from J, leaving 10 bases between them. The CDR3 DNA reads TGTGCCAGCAGTTACTCGGGTCGGCCGTACAATGAGCAGTTCTTC. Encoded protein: CASSYSGRPYNEQFF.

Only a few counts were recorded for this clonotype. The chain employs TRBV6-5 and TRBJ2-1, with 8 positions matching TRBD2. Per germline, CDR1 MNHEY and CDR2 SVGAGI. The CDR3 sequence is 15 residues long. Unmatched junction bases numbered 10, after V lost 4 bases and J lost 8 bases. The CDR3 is CASSFSAGESDEQFF. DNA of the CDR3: TGTGCCAGCAGTTTCTCAGCGGGAGAGAGCGATGAGCAGTTCTTC.

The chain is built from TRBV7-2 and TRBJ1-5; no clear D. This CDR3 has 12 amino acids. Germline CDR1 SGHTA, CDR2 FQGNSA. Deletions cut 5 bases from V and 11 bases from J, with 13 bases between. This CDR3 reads CASSPGLESQHF. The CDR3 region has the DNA TGTGCCAGCAGCCCCGGTCTTGAGTCCCAGCATTTT.

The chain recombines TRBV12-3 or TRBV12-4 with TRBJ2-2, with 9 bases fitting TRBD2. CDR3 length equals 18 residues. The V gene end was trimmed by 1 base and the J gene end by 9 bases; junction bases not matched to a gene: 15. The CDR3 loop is CASSLGLAVVTDVRELFF. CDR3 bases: TGTGCCAGCAGTTTAGGACTAGCGGTTGTTACCGACGTTAGGGAGCTGTTTTTT.

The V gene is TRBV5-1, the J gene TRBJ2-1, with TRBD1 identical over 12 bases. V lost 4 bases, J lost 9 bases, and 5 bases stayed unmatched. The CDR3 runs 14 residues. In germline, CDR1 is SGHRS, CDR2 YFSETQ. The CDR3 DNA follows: TGCGCCAGCAGCCCGGGGACAGGGGGCTTTGAGCAGTTCTTC. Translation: CASSPGTGGFEQFF.

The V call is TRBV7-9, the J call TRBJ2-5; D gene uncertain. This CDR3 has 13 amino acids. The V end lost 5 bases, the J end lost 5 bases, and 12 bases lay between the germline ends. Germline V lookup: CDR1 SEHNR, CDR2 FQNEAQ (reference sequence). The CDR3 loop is CASSPRTFETQYF. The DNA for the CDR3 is TGTGCCAGCAGCCCCCGGACGTTCGAGACCCAGTACTTC.

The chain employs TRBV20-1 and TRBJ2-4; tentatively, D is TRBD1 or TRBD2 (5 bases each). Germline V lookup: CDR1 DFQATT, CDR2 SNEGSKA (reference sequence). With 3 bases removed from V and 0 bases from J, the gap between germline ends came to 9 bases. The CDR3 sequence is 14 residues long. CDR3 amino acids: CSASFGTAKNIQYF. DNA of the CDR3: TGCAGTGCTAGCTTTGGGACAGCCAAAAACATTCAGTACTTC.

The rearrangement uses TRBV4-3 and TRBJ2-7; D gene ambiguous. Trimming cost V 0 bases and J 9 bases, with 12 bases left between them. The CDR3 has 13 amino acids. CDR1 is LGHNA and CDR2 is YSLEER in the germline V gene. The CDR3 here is CASSQDEGIGQYF. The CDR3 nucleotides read TGCGCCAGCAGCCAAGATGAAGGGATCGGGCAGTACTTC.

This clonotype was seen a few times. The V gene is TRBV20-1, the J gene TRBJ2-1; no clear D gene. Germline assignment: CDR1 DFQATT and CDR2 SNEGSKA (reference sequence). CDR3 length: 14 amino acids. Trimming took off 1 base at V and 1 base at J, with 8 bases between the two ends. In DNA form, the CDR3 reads TGCAGTGCTAGAGTAGTGGGGTCCTACAATGAGCAGTTCTTC. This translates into CSARVVGSYNEQFF.

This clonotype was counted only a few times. CDR3 coding DNA: TGTGCCAGCAGTGACTCAGCGGGAGGGTACAATGAGCAGTTCTTC. This sequence encodes CASSDSAGGYNEQFF. The chain joins TRBV6-4 to TRBJ2-1; 10 bases match TRBD2. This CDR3 comprises 15 residues. Unmatched junction bases numbered 0, after V lost 0 bases and J lost 4 bases. Germline CDR1 is MRHNA and CDR2 is SNTAGT.

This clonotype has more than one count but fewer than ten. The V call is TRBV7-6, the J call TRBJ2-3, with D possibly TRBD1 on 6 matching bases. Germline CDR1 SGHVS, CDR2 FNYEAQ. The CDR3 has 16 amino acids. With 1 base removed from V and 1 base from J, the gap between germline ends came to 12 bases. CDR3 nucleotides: TGTGCCAGCAGCTTAGTCGGGACATGGGGCACAGATACGCAGTATTTT. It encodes CASSLVGTWGTDTQYF. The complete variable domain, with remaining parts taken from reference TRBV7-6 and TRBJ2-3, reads GAGVSQSPRYKVTKRGQDVALRCDPISGHVSLYWYRQALGQGPEFLTYFNYEAQQDKSGLPNDRFSAERPEGSISTLTIQRTEQRDSAMYRCASSLVGTWGTDTQYFGPGTRLTVL.

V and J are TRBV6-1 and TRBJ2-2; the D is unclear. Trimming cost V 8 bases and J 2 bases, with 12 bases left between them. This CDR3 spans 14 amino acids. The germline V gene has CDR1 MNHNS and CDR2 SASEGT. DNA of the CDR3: TGTGCCAGCGCAATACAGCTTAACACCGGGGAGCTGTTTTTT. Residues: CASAIQLNTGELFF.

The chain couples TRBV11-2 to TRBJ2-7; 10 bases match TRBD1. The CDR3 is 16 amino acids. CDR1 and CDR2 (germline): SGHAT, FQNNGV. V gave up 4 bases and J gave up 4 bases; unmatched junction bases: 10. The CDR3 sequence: CASSWSGQGSSYEQYF. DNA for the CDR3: TGTGCCAGCAGCTGGTCGGGACAGGGGTCCTCTTACGAGCAGTACTTC.

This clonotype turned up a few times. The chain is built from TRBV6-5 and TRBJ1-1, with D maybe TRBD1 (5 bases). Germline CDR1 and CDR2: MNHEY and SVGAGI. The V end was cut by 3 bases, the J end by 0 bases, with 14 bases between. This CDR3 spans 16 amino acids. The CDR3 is CASSYRALGVNTEAFF. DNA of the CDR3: TGTGCCAGCAGTTATCGGGCGCTGGGGGTGAACACTGAAGCTTTCTTT.

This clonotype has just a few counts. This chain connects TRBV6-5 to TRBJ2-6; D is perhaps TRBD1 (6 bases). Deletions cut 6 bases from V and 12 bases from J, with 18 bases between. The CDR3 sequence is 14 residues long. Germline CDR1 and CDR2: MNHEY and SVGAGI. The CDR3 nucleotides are TGTGCCAGCAGCCAATGGACAGTCTCCGGCGTCCTGACTTTC. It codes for CASSQWTVSGVLTF.

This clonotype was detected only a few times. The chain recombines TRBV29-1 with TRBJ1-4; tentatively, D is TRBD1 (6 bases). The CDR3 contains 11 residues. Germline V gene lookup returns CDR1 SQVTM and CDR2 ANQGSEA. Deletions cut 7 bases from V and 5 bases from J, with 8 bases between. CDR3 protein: CSAGVNEKLFF. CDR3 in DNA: TGCAGCGCAGGGGTCAATGAAAAACTGTTTTTT.

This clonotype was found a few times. The DNA for the CDR3 is TGTGCCAGCAGCTTAGGGGGTAGCGGGAGTATTCGTATTGAGCAGTTCTTC. This translates into CASSLGGSGSIRIEQFF. The chain couples TRBV7-2 to TRBJ2-1; 9 bases are shared with TRBD2. The CDR3 extends over 17 amino acids. In germline, CDR1 is SGHTA, CDR2 FQGNSA. Trimming at V came to 1 base and at J to 9 bases, leaving 13 bases not matched to a gene.

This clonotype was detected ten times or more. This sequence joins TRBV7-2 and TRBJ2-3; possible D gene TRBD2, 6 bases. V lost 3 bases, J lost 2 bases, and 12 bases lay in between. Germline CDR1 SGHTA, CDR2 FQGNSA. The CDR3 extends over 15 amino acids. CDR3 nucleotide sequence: TGTGCCAGCAGCTTTCAGGGCGGGACCACAGATACGCAGTATTTT. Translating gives CASSFQGGTTDTQYF.